This is a list of T cell receptor beta chains from one sample in a study of cytomegalovirus exposure and HLA in healthy donors. Produced via immunoSEQ multiplex PCR; TCRdb's table is partial and in-frame only. The repertoire consists of 95,000 to 110,000 clones, with roughly 80% occurring once and the leading ten covering around 2.3%. Sequencing used PBMCs. The receptors derive from a man aged 25-45 years in good health and CMV-seronegative. Each CDR3 is given with its conserved first and last residue. The order of the fields is V gene, D gene, clone size, J gene, CDR3 DNA, CDR3 protein. The D gene is left open where the match is weak. The size of a clone is reported for some rows only, either as once, few or many, or as a class for expanded clones.

V: TRBV5-4; D: .; size: .; J: TRBJ1-4; DNA: TGTGCCAGCAGCCGGGAGGCCGAAAAACTGTTTTTT; CDR3: CASSREAEKLFF
V: TRBV13; D: .; size: .; J: TRBJ2-4; DNA: TGTGCCAGCAGCTTGGGACTCGGCGGGAACATTCAGTACTTC; CDR3: CASSLGLGGNIQYF
V: TRBV7-8; D: TRBD1; size: .; J: TRBJ1-1; DNA: TGTGCCAGCAGCTTAGCGGGACAGACTTTGAACACTGAAGCTTTCTTT; CDR3: CASSLAGQTLNTEAFF
V: TRBV9; D: .; size: .; J: TRBJ1-2; DNA: TGTGCCAGCAGCGTAGATTCCGTGAACTATGGCTACACCTTC; CDR3: CASSVDSVNYGYTF
V: TRBV7-8; D: TRBD1; size: once; J: TRBJ2-7; DNA: TGTGCCAGCAGCAGACTCATTACCGGGGACAGCTACGAGCAGTACTTC; CDR3: CASSRLITGDSYEQYF
V: TRBV5-1; D: .; size: .; J: TRBJ2-5; DNA: TGCGCCAGCAGCGCGGAGAACCTCGAGACCCAGTACTTC; CDR3: CASSAENLETQYF
V: TRBV12-5; D: TRBD2; size: .; J: TRBJ2-4; DNA: TGTGCTAGTGGTGGATGGGCCGGGAGGGGAAACATTCAGTACTTC; CDR3: CASGGWAGRGNIQYF
V: TRBV6-5; D: TRBD1; size: .; J: TRBJ2-7; DNA: TGTGCCAGCAGGTACCGGGACAGGGCCTACGAGCAGTACTTC; CDR3: CASRYRDRAYEQYF
V: TRBV27; D: .; size: .; J: TRBJ1-1; DNA: TGTGCCAGCAGTTTTTACAGGTTGAACACTGAAGCTTTCTTT; CDR3: CASSFYRLNTEAFF
V: TRBV13; D: .; size: .; J: TRBJ2-7; DNA: TGTGCCAGCAGCGACCGGGACACGGACTACGAGCAGTACTTC; CDR3: CASSDRDTDYEQYF
V: TRBV5-8; D: .; size: .; J: TRBJ1-1; DNA: TGTGCCAGCAGCGGGGGCAGGGACACTGAAGCTTTCTTT; CDR3: CASSGGRDTEAFF
V: TRBV5-1; D: TRBD1; size: .; J: TRBJ2-7; DNA: TGCGCCAGCAGCGTCCGGGACAGGGGGCTCCAGTACTTC; CDR3: CASSVRDRGLQYF
V: TRBV5-1; D: .; size: .; J: TRBJ1-2; DNA: TGCGCCAGCAGCCCGGGGGGGAGCGCGGGCTACACCTTC; CDR3: CASSPGGSAGYTF
V: TRBV30; D: TRBD2; size: .; J: TRBJ2-5; DNA: TGTGCCTGGAGTGGCGGGAGGCGGGAGACCCAGTACTTC; CDR3: CAWSGGRRETQYF
V: TRBV6-5; D: .; size: once; J: TRBJ2-4; DNA: TGTGCCAGCAAGAATGGCAGGGGAAAAAACATTCAGTACTTC; CDR3: CASKNGRGKNIQYF
V: TRBV5-1; D: TRBD1; size: .; J: TRBJ1-2; DNA: TGCGCCAGCAGCCTGGGGACAGGGGGGTATGGCTACACCTTC; CDR3: CASSLGTGGYGYTF
V: TRBV2; D: TRBD2; size: .; J: TRBJ2-7; DNA: TGTGCCAGCAGTGGGAGGTTGTGGGAGGGCCCCTACGAGCAGTACTTC; CDR3: CASSGRLWEGPYEQYF
V: TRBV7-9; D: .; size: few; J: TRBJ2-3; DNA: TGTGCCAGCAGCCAAGCAGGGTCCTTCACAGATACGCAGTATTTT; CDR3: CASSQAGSFTDTQYF
V: TRBV11-2; D: TRBD2; size: .; J: TRBJ2-7; DNA: TGTGCCAGCAGTTCAACTAGCGGGGGGCCTTACGAGCAGTACTTC; CDR3: CASSSTSGGPYEQYF
V: TRBV28; D: TRBD1; size: .; J: TRBJ1-2; DNA: TGTGCCAGCAGAACGGGACCAAGAACAGGGGTCTATGGCTACACCTTC; CDR3: CASRTGPRTGVYGYTF
V: TRBV11-2; D: .; size: .; J: TRBJ2-2; DNA: TGTGCCAGCAGCTTAATCAGGGAAACCGGGGAGCTGTTTTTT; CDR3: CASSLIRETGELFF
V: TRBV4-1; D: .; size: once; J: TRBJ2-3; DNA: TGCGCCAGCAGCCAAGTTACAGGGCCCCTGGCAGATACGCAGTATTTT; CDR3: CASSQVTGPLADTQYF
V: TRBV5-4; D: TRBD1; size: .; J: TRBJ2-7; DNA: TGTGCCAGCAGCTTGGGACAGGGGGGGGTCTTGGACGAGCAGTACTTC; CDR3: CASSLGQGGVLDEQYF
V: TRBV4-1; D: .; size: .; J: TRBJ2-5; DNA: TGCGCCAGCAGCCTCAACGGAGAGACCCAGTACTTC; CDR3: CASSLNGETQYF
V: TRBV9; D: .; size: once; J: TRBJ2-7; DNA: TGTGCCAGCAGCGTACAATCCTCCTACGAGCAGTACTTC; CDR3: CASSVQSSYEQYF
V: TRBV30; D: TRBD1; size: .; J: TRBJ1-6; DNA: TGTGCCTGGAGGGGGACAGCCTGGAATTCACCCCTCCACTTT; CDR3: CAWRGTAWNSPLHF
V: TRBV28; D: TRBD2; size: .; J: TRBJ2-2; DNA: TGTGCCAGCAGTCCTGGCGGGGACTATACGAACACCGGGGAGCTGTTTTTT; CDR3: CASSPGGDYTNTGELFF
V: TRBV2; D: .; size: .; J: TRBJ1-5; DNA: TGTGCCAGCACCATGGACGGGACTGAGCCCCAGCATTTT; CDR3: CASTMDGTEPQHF
V: TRBV4-1; D: .; size: .; J: TRBJ1-3; DNA: TGCGCCAGCAGCCTCCGGGTATATGGAAACACCATATATTTT; CDR3: CASSLRVYGNTIYF
V: TRBV4-1; D: .; size: few; J: TRBJ2-7; DNA: TGCGCCAGCAGCCAAGGAGACTATTCCTACGAGCAGTACTTC; CDR3: CASSQGDYSYEQYF
V: TRBV18; D: .; size: .; J: TRBJ1-2; DNA: TGTGCCAGCTCACGTGGAGCGGAAGACTATGGCTACACCTTC; CDR3: CASSRGAEDYGYTF
V: TRBV30; D: .; size: .; J: TRBJ2-7; DNA: TGTGCCTGGAGGGTAGCGAGTTCAGTGGAGCAGTACTTC; CDR3: CAWRVASSVEQYF
V: TRBV4-1; D: .; size: few; J: TRBJ1-1; DNA: TGCGCCAGCAGCCAAGGGCGGACTGAAGCTTTCTTT; CDR3: CASSQGRTEAFF
V: TRBV28; D: .; size: once; J: TRBJ2-5; DNA: TGTGCCAGCAGTCCCCCAGGGTCTGTAGAGGAAGAGACCCAGTACTTC; CDR3: CASSPPGSVEEETQYF
V: TRBV28; D: TRBD2; size: few; J: TRBJ2-3; DNA: TGTGCCAGCAGTTTCGGCGGGAGGAGAATCACAGATACGCAGTATTTT; CDR3: CASSFGGRRITDTQYF
V: TRBV9; D: .; size: once; J: TRBJ2-1; DNA: TGTGCCAGCAGCCCCGGACAGCGGACCGAGGAGTTCTTC; CDR3: CASSPGQRTEEFF
V: TRBV30; D: TRBD2; size: .; J: TRBJ2-1; DNA: TGTGCCTGGAGTGTACGGGCTAGCGGGAGTTACGCCTACAATGAGCAGTTCTTC; CDR3: CAWSVRASGSYAYNEQFF
V: TRBV6-1; D: TRBD1; size: .; J: TRBJ2-3; DNA: TGTGCCAGCAGCCGTGGGGACAGGGTGGCAGATACGCAGTATTTT; CDR3: CASSRGDRVADTQYF
V: TRBV15; D: TRBD1; size: .; J: TRBJ2-1; DNA: TGTGCCACCAGCGTAAAGGGGGCCCAGCGGCCATCCTACAATGAGCAGTTCTTC; CDR3: CATSVKGAQRPSYNEQFF
V: TRBV28; D: TRBD1; size: .; J: TRBJ2-7; DNA: TGTGCCAGCAGGAACGGACAGGCCGGGGTGTGGGAGCAGTACTTC; CDR3: CASRNGQAGVWEQYF
V: TRBV9; D: .; size: .; J: TRBJ2-7; DNA: TGTGCCAGCAGCGTAGGTGCAGGATCTGTCTCCTACGAGCAGTACTTC; CDR3: CASSVGAGSVSYEQYF
V: TRBV10-3; D: .; size: medium-sized; J: TRBJ1-1; DNA: TGTGCCATCAGTATACAGGACCTAGGGATAACTGAAGCTTTCTTT; CDR3: CAISIQDLGITEAFF
V: TRBV7-6; D: TRBD2; size: .; J: TRBJ2-7; DNA: TGTGCCAGCAGCTTATACGGACGGGAGGGACTACCAGTCTTC; CDR3: CASSLYGREGLPVF
V: TRBV5-1; D: TRBD1; size: .; J: TRBJ2-5; DNA: TGCGCCAGCAGCTTAGGGGGCCCAGAGACCCAGTACTTC; CDR3: CASSLGGPETQYF
V: TRBV28; D: TRBD2; size: .; J: TRBJ2-6; DNA: TGTGCCAGCACCTCCGGGGGGACTGGGGCCAACGTCCTGACTTTC; CDR3: CASTSGGTGANVLTF
V: TRBV6-1; D: .; size: .; J: TRBJ1-6; DNA: TGTGCCAGCAGTGACCTCCGGGGGAATTCACCCCTCCACTTT; CDR3: CASSDLRGNSPLHF
V: TRBV9; D: .; size: .; J: TRBJ1-2; DNA: TGTGCCAGCACCGCATCGGGGAGTGGCTACACCTTC; CDR3: CASTASGSGYTF
V: TRBV19; D: .; size: once; J: TRBJ2-7; DNA: TGTGCCAGTAGTGCGAGCCAGGCCTCCGAGCAGTACTTC; CDR3: CASSASQASEQYF
V: TRBV30; D: TRBD2; size: .; J: TRBJ2-1; DNA: TGTGCCTGGAGTGGAGGAAGGACTAGCGGTGCCGTAGGTGAGCAGTTCTTC; CDR3: CAWSGGRTSGAVGEQFF
V: TRBV5-1; D: .; size: .; J: TRBJ1-5; DNA: TGCGCCAGCAGCTTGGGCAGAAATCAGCCCCAGCATTTT; CDR3: CASSLGRNQPQHF
V: TRBV19; D: TRBD1; size: .; J: TRBJ1-1; DNA: TGTGCCAGTAGGGACAGGGGGCGCCAGACTGAAGCTTTCTTT; CDR3: CASRDRGRQTEAFF
V: TRBV14; D: TRBD2; size: .; J: TRBJ2-1; DNA: TGTGCCAGCAGCCCTGGACTAGCGGGCGTCAATGAGCAGTTCTTC; CDR3: CASSPGLAGVNEQFF
V: TRBV10-3; D: .; size: .; J: TRBJ1-2; DNA: TGTGCCATCAGTGAGTTCGACTATGGCTACACCTTC; CDR3: CAISEFDYGYTF
V: TRBV9; D: .; size: .; J: TRBJ1-1; DNA: TGTGCCAGCAGCAGCCCGGACACTGAAGCTTTCTTT; CDR3: CASSSPDTEAFF